The 25 T cell receptor beta chains in this list originate from one sample, sequenced in a study of blood T cell repertoires in COVID-19 (dated by TCRdb to about 2020). Library preparation used the immunoSEQ multiplex PCR assay. TCRdb re-hosts the immuneACCESS table, in-frame sequences only. Its copies lack some clones; in the studies checked, an unresolved V gene accounts for under half of them, and the cause for the rest is not known. For this sample there are under 450,000 clones; 70% to 90% appear just once. Around 12% of the sample comes from the top ten. Sequencing was carried out using peripheral blood. The receptors here all came from a woman aged 45-65 years with COVID-19, enrolled during active disease.

J is TRBJ1-2 and V is TRBV7-3, with 10 nucleotides matching TRBD1. Germline lookup yields CDR1 SGHTA and CDR2 FQGTGA. Unmatched junction bases numbered 10, after V lost 1 base and J lost 8 bases. The length of the CDR3 is 16 residues. CDR3 protein: CASSLKRRQGANGYTF. The CDR3 DNA sequence: TGTGCCAGCAGCTTAAAGAGGAGACAGGGGGCGAACGGCTACACCTTC.

The chain couples TRBV4-2 to TRBJ1-1, with 8 bases that match TRBD1. Germline lookup yields CDR1 LGHNA and CDR2 YNFKEQ. The CDR3 has 15 residues. With V trimmed by 4 bases and J by 1 base, 5 bases remained unmatched. CDR3 protein: CASSPLGTGNTEAFF. The CDR3 DNA reads as TGTGCCAGCAGCCCCCTTGGGACAGGGAACACTGAAGCTTTCTTT.

The gene calls are TRBV3-1 (or the pseudogene TRBV3-2) and TRBJ1-4; weak D call: TRBD1 (6 bases). Deletions cut 5 bases from V and 5 bases from J, with 9 bases between. The CDR3 has 13 amino acids. Germline CDR1 is LGHDT and CDR2 is YNNKEL (reference sequence). In DNA form, the CDR3 reads TGTGCCAGCAGCGCAAGGGGGAATGAAAAACTGTTTTTT. It yields the protein CASSARGNEKLFF.

The V and J genes are TRBV2 and TRBJ1-2, with D perhaps matching TRBD1 (5 bases). The CDR3 is 16 amino acids. Germline lookup yields CDR1 SNHLY and CDR2 FYNNEI. Trimming took off 1 base at V and 5 bases at J, with 17 bases between the two ends. The CDR3 sequence: CASSEGGTGTWYGYTF. CDR3 nucleotides: TGTGCCAGCAGTGAAGGCGGGACCGGGACCTGGTATGGCTACACCTTC. Using reference TRBV2 and TRBJ1-2 for the parts outside the CDR3, the full variable domain is EPEVTQTPSHQVTQMGQEVILRCVPISNHLYFYWYRQILGQKVEFLVSFYNNEISEKSEIFDDQFSVERPDGSNFTLKIRSTKLEDSAMYFCASSEGGTGTWYGYTFGSGTRLTVV.

The V gene is TRBV7-9, the J gene TRBJ1-3; D call uncertain. V lost 1 base and J 4 bases, leaving 5 bases between the germline ends. CDR3 length: 13 residues. Germline V gene lookup returns CDR1 SEHNR and CDR2 FQNEAQ (reference sequence). CDR3 protein: CASSLVQGNTIYF. Here the CDR3 DNA reads TGTGCCAGCAGCTTAGTTCAGGGAAACACCATATATTTT. Variable domain in full (rest from reference TRBV7-9 and TRBJ1-3): DTGVSQNPRHKITKRGQNVTFRCDPISEHNRLYWYRQTLGQGPEFLTYFQNEAQLEKSRLLSDRFSAERPKGSFSTLEIQRTEQGDSAMYLCASSLVQGNTIYFGEGSWLTVV.

The count of this clone is one. The chain recombines TRBV28 with TRBJ2-3; D remains ambiguous. Germline CDR1 and CDR2: MDHEN and SYDVKM. V lost 10 bases and J 6 bases, leaving 11 bases between the germline ends. This CDR3 is built from 11 residues. In DNA, the CDR3 is TGTGCCACCTCGAGCCGGGATACGCAGTATTTT. Amino acid sequence: CATSSRDTQYF.

The chain has TRBV9 and TRBJ1-2; 9 positions match TRBD1. Germline V gene sequence: CDR1 SGDLS, CDR2 YYNGEE. The trim removed 1 base at V and 7 bases at J, leaving 11 bases unmatched. The CDR3 is 16 residues long. Written as DNA, the CDR3 is TGTGCCAGCAGCGTATCGGGACAGGGCCAGTTTGGTGGCTACACCTTC. Translation: CASSVSGQGQFGGYTF.

The chain is built from TRBV4-1 and TRBJ2-3; 8 bases match TRBD2. With 2 bases clipped from V and 4 bases from J, the junction kept 2 bases outside the gene matches. This CDR3 contains 14 residues. The germline CDR1 and CDR2 sequences are MGHRA and YSYEKL. CDR3 nucleotide sequence: TGCGCCAGCAGCCAACTCGGGGGGGCAGATACGCAGTATTTT. As protein: CASSQLGGADTQYF.

The V gene is TRBV12-5, the J gene TRBJ1-1, with D possibly matching TRBD1 (6 bases). V was clipped by 6 bases and J by 0 bases, with 23 bases between them. There are 18 residues in the CDR3. Looked up from germline, CDR1 is LGHNT and CDR2 is FRNRAP. CDR3 in DNA: TGTGCTAGTGGAACTTGGGGCAGGGGCCTTGTCATGAACACTGAAGCTTTCTTT. As protein: CASGTWGRGLVMNTEAFF.

The DNA for the CDR3 is TGTGCCAGCAGCTTCAGGGGGCGCTTTGAAGAGCAGTACTTC. It is translated as CASSFRGRFEEQYF. The chain employs TRBV5-6 and TRBJ2-7; TRBD1 agrees at 8 bases. The CDR3 is 14 amino acids. Germline lookup yields CDR1 SGHDT and CDR2 YYEEEE. Losses at the gene ends were 2 bases for V and 7 bases for J; bases not matched to a gene: 8.

V and J are TRBV24-1 and TRBJ2-7, with a tentative D call TRBD2 (7 bases). Per germline, CDR1 KGHDR and CDR2 SFDVKD. Trimming stripped 5 bases from V and 3 bases from J, with 25 bases between. The CDR3 sequence is 18 residues long. In nucleotides, the CDR3 is TGTGCCACCAGTGGTCCCGGACTAGGGGGGCAACACGACTACGAGCAGTACTTC. It codes for CATSGPGLGGQHDYEQYF.

The V and J genes are TRBV18 and TRBJ2-7; tentatively, D is TRBD1 (5 bases). Germline CDR1 KGHSH, CDR2 LQKENI. With 1 base removed from V and 0 bases from J, the gap between germline ends came to 10 bases. This CDR3 has 15 amino acids. The DNA for the CDR3 is TGTGCCAGCTCACCACAGGGGCCGAGCTCCTACGAGCAGTACTTC. It encodes CASSPQGPSSYEQYF.

The chain couples TRBV5-6 to TRBJ1-1, with D hard to call. Trimming pared 4 bases from V and 0 bases from J, leaving 13 bases between. CDR1 and CDR2 (germline): SGHDT, YYEEEE. The CDR3 covers 15 residues. The CDR3, as DNA: TGTGCCAGCAGCCCGAACCAGATAATGAACACTGAAGCTTTCTTT. It translates to CASSPNQIMNTEAFF.

The chain combines TRBV6-5 with TRBJ2-1; 9 nucleotides agree with TRBD2. CDR1 is MNHEY and CDR2 is SVGAGI in the germline V gene. The CDR3 consists of 15 residues. V dropped 2 bases and J dropped 7; count of bases not matched to a gene: 6. The CDR3 loop reads CASSYGGGAGNEQFF. Written as DNA, the CDR3 is TGTGCCAGCAGTTACGGCGGGGGGGCTGGAAATGAGCAGTTCTTC.

The CDR3 spells CASSLYGNQPQHF. The CDR3 DNA reads as TGTGCCAGCAGTTTGTACGGGAATCAGCCCCAGCATTTT. The V and J genes are TRBV6-4 and TRBJ1-5; D is unclear. V was clipped by 5 bases and J by 4 bases, with 9 bases between them. The germline gives CDR1 MRHNA, CDR2 SNTAGT. This CDR3 has 13 residues.

The chain is built from TRBV7-9 and TRBJ1-1; TRBD1 agrees at 7 bases. V shed 5 bases and J 8 bases; nucleotides not matched to a gene: 8. The germline gives CDR1 SEHNR, CDR2 FQNEAQ (reference sequence). The CDR3 runs 13 residues. In nucleotides, the CDR3 is TGTGCCAGCAGCCAAGGGACAGCCAAGGAAGCTTTCTTT. Encoded protein: CASSQGTAKEAFF.

The chain joins TRBV30 to TRBJ1-3; no reliable D call. The CDR3 has 15 amino acids. V dropped 3 bases and J dropped 4 bases, with 16 bases sitting between them. CDR1 is GTSNPN and CDR2 is SVGIG in the germline V gene (reference sequence). This chain's CDR3 is CAWRAGRSGGNTIYF. The CDR3 region has the DNA TGTGCCTGGAGGGCGGGCCGCTCCGGGGGAAACACCATATATTTT. Using reference TRBV30 and TRBJ1-3 for the parts outside the CDR3, the full variable domain is SQTIHQWPATLVQPVGSPLSLECTVEGTSNPNLYWYRQAAGRGLQLLFYSVGIGQISSEVPQNLSASRPQDRQFILSSKKLLLSDSGFYLCAWRAGRSGGNTIYFGEGSWLTVV.

There are a few counts of this clone. The rearrangement links TRBV6-1 to TRBJ1-2; no reliable D call. The V end was cut by 2 bases, the J end by 7 bases, with 11 bases between. Germline loops: CDR1 MNHNS, CDR2 SASEGT. The CDR3 is 13 residues long. The CDR3 is CASSETGFGGYTF. CDR3 sequence (DNA): TGTGCCAGCAGTGAAACGGGGTTTGGTGGCTACACCTTC.

V usage is TRBV30 and J usage is TRBJ1-5, with D unresolved. The CDR3 length is 14 residues. Germline loops: CDR1 GTSNPN, CDR2 SVGIG (reference sequence). Trimming pared 3 bases from V and 3 bases from J, leaving 12 bases between. Here the CDR3 DNA reads TGTGCCTGGAGAAACGGTCAGGACAATCAGCCCCAGCATTTT. Translated, it gives CAWRNGQDNQPQHF.

The chain couples TRBV6-6 to TRBJ2-7; D is perhaps TRBD2 (5 bases). Trimming removed 0 bases from V and 3 bases from J, with 12 bases in between. The CDR3 is 15 amino acids. CDR1 MNHNY and CDR2 SVGAGI come from the germline V gene (reference sequence). CDR3 nucleotide sequence: TGTGCCAGCAGTTACTCGACCGGGGATCACTACGAGCAGTACTTC. Amino acid sequence: CASSYSTGDHYEQYF.

This rearrangement joins TRBV29-1 to TRBJ1-2; perhaps TRBD1 as D (6 bases). CDR3 length: 11 residues. Germline V gene sequence: CDR1 SQVTM, CDR2 ANQGSEA. V lost 6 bases and J 6 bases, leaving 11 bases between the germline ends. CDR3 bases: TGCAGCGTATCAGGGGAGAATGGCTACACCTTC. Amino acid sequence: CSVSGENGYTF.

V usage is TRBV15 and J usage is TRBJ1-2, with 9 bases matching TRBD1. Trimming at V came to 1 base and at J to 2 bases, leaving 5 bases not matched to a gene. The CDR3 extends over 16 amino acids. CDR1 and CDR2 (germline): LNHNV, YYDKDF (reference sequence). CDR3 sequence reads: CATSRVAGQGNYGYTF. DNA of the CDR3: TGTGCCACCAGCAGAGTGGCGGGACAGGGAAACTATGGCTACACCTTC.

This chain connects TRBV7-9 to TRBJ1-6; TRBD1 agrees at 7 bases. The germline V gene has CDR1 SEHNR and CDR2 FQNEAQ (reference sequence). The CDR3 covers 15 residues. With 5 bases clipped from V and 7 bases from J, the junction kept 8 bases outside the gene matches. The CDR3 reads CASSRSTGENSPLHF. Written as DNA, the CDR3 is TGTGCCAGCAGCCGAAGTACAGGGGAAAATTCACCCCTCCACTTT.

V is TRBV7-2 and J is TRBJ2-1; D might be TRBD2 (6 bases). The germline gives CDR1 SGHTA, CDR2 FQGNSA. CDR3 length: 15 amino acids. Trimming took off 0 bases at V and 4 bases at J, with 10 bases between the two ends. The CDR3 sequence is CASSLAGGKYNEQFF. The DNA for the CDR3 is TGTGCCAGCAGCTTAGCGGGGGGAAAATACAATGAGCAGTTCTTC.

The V gene is TRBV9, the J gene TRBJ2-1, with a tentative D call TRBD2 (6 bases). CDR1 is SGDLS, CDR2 YYNGEE, per germline. Trimming pared 3 bases from V and 10 bases from J, leaving 11 bases between. CDR3 size: 12 residues. The CDR3 sequence is CASSDGAGEQFF. In DNA form, the CDR3 reads TGTGCCAGCAGCGATGGGGCGGGGGAGCAGTTCTTC.